These 11 T cell receptor beta chains share one sample of origin, sequenced in a study of circulating CD8 cells and anti-PD-1 response in melanoma. TCR libraries were prepared from approximately 15 ng of total RNA with the QIAseq Immune Repertoire TCR panel. TCRdb passed the reads through MiXCR, listing each CDR3 protein once. The sample records several hundred distinct CDR3 sequences, 9.3% being singletons. Four subsets defined by PD-1 and/or TIGIT were sorted from live CD3+CD8+TCRalphabeta+ cells. Sequenced here: CD8+ T cells from PBMCs, sampled at baseline or after one month of anti-PD-1 therapy (not recorded which). All receptors derive from a human donor with melanoma.

This chain joins TRBV5-6 and TRBJ2-1; D possibly matches TRBD1 or TRBD2 (5 bases each). The germline V gene encodes CDR1 SGHDT and CDR2 YYEEEE. CDR3 length: 19 amino acids. V lost 4 bases and J lost 12, with 35 bases in between. As DNA, the CDR3 is TGTGCCAGCAGCCTTCCAAGACGAAGACAGTCATGGCAGAGGGATGGGCAGTTCTTC. This gives the protein CASSLPRRRQSWQRDGQFF.

In the case of this clonotype: Possible read error: a much larger clone is one base away. The chain is built from TRBV20-1 and TRBJ1-2, with 8 bases lining up with TRBD1. CDR3 length: 14 amino acids. CDR1 is DFQATT, CDR2 SNEGSKA, per germline (reference sequence). Germline trimming cut 5 bases from V and 4 bases from J; bases unmatched to any gene: 9. CDR3 loop: CSARPGQGLYGYTF. The CDR3 DNA sequence: TGCAGTGCTCGCCCCGGACAGGGCCTCTATGGCTACACCTTC.

Worth noting for this clonotype: This clone may be a read error of a much larger clone one base away. This chain joins TRBV9 and TRBJ2-3, with D perhaps TRBD1 (5 bases). V lost 5 bases, J lost 14 bases, and 15 bases lay in between. The germline V gene encodes CDR1 SGDLS and CDR2 YYNGEE. CDR3 length equals 11 residues. CDR3 in amino acids: CASSDSWARYF. In DNA form, the CDR3 reads TGTGCCAGCAGTGACAGCTGGGCGCGGTATTTT.

This clonotype is medium-sized. This sequence joins TRBV6-5 and TRBJ1-1, with D hard to call. Germline CDR1 is MNHEY and CDR2 is SVGAGI. The V gene lost 5 bases and the J gene lost 0 bases, with 4 bases spanning the gap. The CDR3 contains 12 residues. The CDR3 DNA reads as TGTGCCAGCAGTCACATGAACACTGAAGCTTTCTTT. It encodes CASSHMNTEAFF.

This clonotype is categorized as medium-sized. The V call is TRBV27, the J call TRBJ2-1, with 8 bases lining up with TRBD1. This CDR3 is 13 amino acids long. Trimming took 2 bases from V and 7 from J; bases not matched to a gene: 1. Germline CDR1 is MNHEY and CDR2 is SMNVEV (reference sequence). Written as DNA, the CDR3 is TGTGCCAGCAGTTTAGGACAGGGTAATGAGCAGTTCTTC. Translated, it gives CASSLGQGNEQFF.

This clonotype is medium-sized within its sample. The V and J genes are TRBV19 and TRBJ2-1; D is possibly TRBD2 (7 bases). CDR3 length equals 17 residues. The germline V and J ends were trimmed by 5 bases and 3 bases, with 20 bases remaining between them. In germline, CDR1 is LNHDA, CDR2 SQIVND (reference sequence). The CDR3 spells CASSSFFGGGDYNEQFF. Here the CDR3 DNA reads TGTGCCAGTAGTTCTTTTTTCGGCGGGGGCGACTACAATGAGCAGTTCTTC.

This clonotype counts as medium-sized. The chain recombines TRBV5-5 with TRBJ2-3; D remains unclear. CDR3 length: 15 amino acids. V was shortened by 0 bases and J by 2 bases, with 10 bases between the two germline ends. Germline CDR1 and CDR2: SGHKS and YYEKEE (reference sequence). CDR3 sequence: CASSLGTTLTDTQYF. The CDR3 nucleotides read TGTGCCAGCAGCTTGGGGACGACGCTCACAGATACGCAGTATTTT.

This clonotype is labeled as medium-sized (0.01 to 0.1%). This chain links TRBV6-2 or TRBV6-3 with TRBJ2-7; D not certain. CDR1 is MNHEY, CDR2 SVGEGT, per germline. With 0 bases removed from V and 3 bases from J, the gap between germline ends came to 9 bases. This CDR3 is 14 amino acids long. DNA for the CDR3: TGTGCCAGCAGTTACTCGGATTCGAGCTACGAGCAGTACTTC. Its translation: CASSYSDSSYEQYF.

This clonotype rates as medium-sized. This sequence joins TRBV19 and TRBJ1-5; D unclear. Germline V lookup: CDR1 LNHDA, CDR2 SQIVND (reference sequence). The CDR3 contains 11 residues. The V and J ends lost 5 bases and 13 bases respectively, with 12 bases between them. The DNA for the CDR3 is TGTGCCAGTAGTCCACCCCCGAGTCAGCATTTT. Translating it yields CASSPPPSQHF. Full variable domain (outside the CDR3, taken from reference TRBV19 and TRBJ1-5): DGGITQSPKYLFRKEGQNVTLSCEQNLNHDAMYWYRQDPGQGLRLIYYSQIVNDFQKGDIAEGYSVSREKKESFPLTVTSAQKNPTAFYLCASSPPPSQHFGDGTRLSIL.

This clonotype is labeled medium-sized (0.01 to 0.1%). The gene calls are TRBV19 and TRBJ2-3; unclear D gene. Germline CDR1 and CDR2: LNHDA and SQIVND (reference sequence). The CDR3 runs 13 residues. Trimming took 2 bases from V and 6 from J, leaving 9 bases between them. CDR3 in DNA: TGTGCCAGTAGTATAAGGGTTTGGGATACGCAGTATTTT. Its protein product is CASSIRVWDTQYF. Full variable domain (missing parts from reference TRBV19 and TRBJ2-3): DGGITQSPKYLFRKEGQNVTLSCEQNLNHDAMYWYRQDPGQGLRLIYYSQIVNDFQKGDIAEGYSVSREKKESFPLTVTSAQKNPTAFYLCASSIRVWDTQYFGPGTRLTVL.

This clonotype is medium-sized (0.01 to 0.1%) by share. The chain recombines TRBV27 with TRBJ2-3, with 9 bases matching TRBD2. This CDR3 is 16 amino acids long. Germline CDR1 is MNHEY and CDR2 is SMNVEV (reference sequence). J gave up 2 bases and V 6 bases, and 9 bases lay outside the gene matches. CDR3: CASSRMTSGHTDTQYF. DNA for the CDR3: TGTGCCAGCAGCCGAATGACTAGCGGACACACAGATACGCAGTATTTT.